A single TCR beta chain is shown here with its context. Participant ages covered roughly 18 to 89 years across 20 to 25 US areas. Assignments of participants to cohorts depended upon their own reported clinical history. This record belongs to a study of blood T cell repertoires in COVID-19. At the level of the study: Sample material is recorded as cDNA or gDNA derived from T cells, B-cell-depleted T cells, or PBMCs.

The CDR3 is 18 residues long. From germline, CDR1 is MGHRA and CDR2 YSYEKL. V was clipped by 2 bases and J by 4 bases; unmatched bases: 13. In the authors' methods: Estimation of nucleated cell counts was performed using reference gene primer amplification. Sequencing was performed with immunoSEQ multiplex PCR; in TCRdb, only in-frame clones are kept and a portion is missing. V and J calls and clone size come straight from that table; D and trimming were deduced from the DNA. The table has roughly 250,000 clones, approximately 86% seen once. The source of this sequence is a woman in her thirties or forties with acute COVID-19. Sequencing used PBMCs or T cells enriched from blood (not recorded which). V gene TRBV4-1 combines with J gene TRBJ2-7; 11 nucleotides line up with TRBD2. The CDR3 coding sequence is TGCGCCAGCAGCCAAAACGCGGGGCTAGCGGGAGGTTTATACGAGCAGTACTTC. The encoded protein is CASSQNAGLAGGLYEQYF.